A selection of T cell receptor beta chains follows, all from one sample in a study of T cells in Graves' hyperthyroidism and ophthalmopathy. One entry per CDR3 protein, called by TCRdb with MiXCR from the multiplex PCR reads. The sample yields around 300,000 distinct CDR3 sequences, less than 30% seen once. The sample was blood. These receptors were taken from a man aged 40-55 years with Graves' hyperthyroidism that later progressed to Graves' ophthalmopathy. CDR3s include the opening cysteine and the closing phenylalanine or tryptophan. Each record gives: V gene, CDR3 protein.

V gene: TRBV20-1
CDR3 protein: CSARRAGLFLEQYF

V gene: TRBV10-1
CDR3 protein: CASSETSLPNTEAFF

V gene: TRBV11-2
CDR3 protein: CASGQGHTIYSNQPQHF

V gene: TRBV14
CDR3 protein: CASSQKGQGVTYEQYF

V gene: TRBV27
CDR3 protein: CASSPSGSNEQYF

V gene: TRBV29-1
CDR3 protein: CSVAGAGTQTGELFF

V gene: TRBV29-1
CDR3 protein: CSVEDLTGRGETQYF

V gene: TRBV6-2/TRBV6-3
CDR3 protein: CASSWLLEAFF

V gene: TRBV10-3
CDR3 protein: CAITQTSAGANVLTF

V gene: TRBV7-2
CDR3 protein: CASTTEIQETQYF

V gene: TRBV6-5
CDR3 protein: CASRIGAGGFNYEQYF

V gene: TRBV28
CDR3 protein: CASSRDRADYGYTF

V gene: TRBV11-3
CDR3 protein: CASSPHGGRAHEQYF

V gene: TRBV6-5
CDR3 protein: CASNQPSGQRGYTF

V gene: TRBV19
CDR3 protein: CASRPGTSGYTGELFF

V gene: TRBV12-3/TRBV12-4
CDR3 protein: CASSRLSSYEQYF

V gene: TRBV19
CDR3 protein: CASSNRGFKDEQYF

V gene: TRBV28
CDR3 protein: CASTSAGVYEQYF

V gene: TRBV4-1
CDR3 protein: CASSQDPGNTIYF

V gene: TRBV12-3/TRBV12-4
CDR3 protein: CASSFGTGEVGGEQYF

V gene: TRBV13
CDR3 protein: CASGRQGSAETQYF

V gene: TRBV5-1
CDR3 protein: CASSEGPSGGQETQYF

V gene: TRBV20-1
CDR3 protein: CSARGGNSNQPQHF

V gene: TRBV6-1
CDR3 protein: CASSKQGQLGYEQYF

V gene: TRBV5-1
CDR3 protein: CATSGTAGLERYEQYF

V gene: TRBV29-1
CDR3 protein: CSVDAGGYGYTF

V gene: TRBV10-1
CDR3 protein: CASSDSLEAGELFF

V gene: TRBV9
CDR3 protein: CASSLRGRADTEAFF

V gene: TRBV19
CDR3 protein: CASSIGRTGEQYF

V gene: TRBV24-1
CDR3 protein: CATSDLTGYEQYF

V gene: TRBV7-9
CDR3 protein: CASSLASTSGRKETQYF

V gene: TRBV7-8
CDR3 protein: CASSSTSGRAGEQYF

V gene: TRBV6-2/TRBV6-3
CDR3 protein: CASSSPRTGRPQPQHF

V gene: TRBV20-1
CDR3 protein: CSVDRGPNTGELFF

V gene: TRBV28
CDR3 protein: CASSPTSVSSYEQYF

V gene: TRBV6-5
CDR3 protein: CASSYGPGTSGYFGETQYF

V gene: TRBV6-1
CDR3 protein: CAASTGEHSPLHF

V gene: TRBV20-1
CDR3 protein: CSATDRGKAFF

V gene: TRBV4-1
CDR3 protein: CASSQRGGAAYEQYF

V gene: TRBV6-2/TRBV6-3
CDR3 protein: CASSNRRRAFF

V gene: TRBV19
CDR3 protein: CATIPRAHLGEISGNTIYF

V gene: TRBV12-3/TRBV12-4
CDR3 protein: CASTRQGNTIYF

V gene: TRBV5-1
CDR3 protein: CASSPQPTGGGNTIYF

V gene: TRBV20-1
CDR3 protein: CSARGTAAGTEAFF

V gene: TRBV6-2/TRBV6-3
CDR3 protein: CASSYRLFSPDFTGELFF

V gene: TRBV11-1
CDR3 protein: CASSTPAGGYEQYF

V gene: TRBV24-1
CDR3 protein: CATSTGTHGYTF

V gene: TRBV29-1
CDR3 protein: CSVVRGQTNTGELFF

V gene: TRBV2
CDR3 protein: CASNRERGGETQYF

V gene: TRBV12-3/TRBV12-4
CDR3 protein: CASSPLGAALHEQYF

V gene: TRBV28
CDR3 protein: CASTRMGLNQPQHF

V gene: TRBV24-1
CDR3 protein: CATSDLTELTGELFF

V gene: TRBV18
CDR3 protein: CASSQGPNYGYTF

V gene: TRBV28
CDR3 protein: CASTRTLGRGQYF

V gene: TRBV20-1
CDR3 protein: CSASRSTYEQYF

V gene: TRBV29-1
CDR3 protein: CSVVGGQGSYKQYF

V gene: TRBV6-1
CDR3 protein: CASRLAGGPMETQYF

V gene: TRBV12-3/TRBV12-4
CDR3 protein: CAIGQLNQPQHF

V gene: TRBV6-4
CDR3 protein: CASSPVTSGRNTGELFF

V gene: TRBV4-1
CDR3 protein: CASSQVQSPETQYF